Presented here are 27 T cell receptor beta chains from one specimen sequenced in a study of shared clonotypes between healthy human individuals. Generated by immunoSEQ multiplex PCR, the TCRdb table keeps only in-frame clones and is missing some. Seen here are approximately 350,000 clones, 74% observed once, and the top ten hold 10% to 13%. The specimen sequenced was memory CD4+ T cells sorted from blood. The subset here: CD45RA-negative fraction. These receptors were taken from a young man in good health.

The chain is built from TRBV11-2 and TRBJ2-1; no reliable D call. Germline V gene data show CDR1 as SGHAT and CDR2 as FQNNGV. Trimming shortened V by 5 bases and J by 9 bases, and 11 bases separated the two germline ends. This CDR3 is 12 amino acids long. Here the CDR3 DNA reads TGTGCCAGCAGCCCGGCCACGGGTGAGCAGTTCTTC. Protein: CASSPATGEQFF.

This chain connects TRBV19 to TRBJ2-3, with D unclear. V lost 2 bases, J lost 5 bases, and 20 bases lay in between. CDR1 is LNHDA, CDR2 SQIVND, per germline (reference sequence). CDR3 length: 17 amino acids. CDR3 residues: CASSIPGALLGRDTQYF. For the CDR3, the DNA is TGTGCCAGTAGTATACCGGGCGCTCTTTTAGGGCGAGATACGCAGTATTTT.

J is TRBJ1-1 and V is TRBV28, with D perhaps TRBD1 (5 bases). V lost 2 bases and J 1 base, leaving 11 bases between the germline ends. Germline CDR1 MDHEN, CDR2 SYDVKM. The CDR3 runs 15 residues. CDR3 in DNA: TGTGCCAGCAGTTTAAGGGGATTACAGAACACTGAAGCTTTCTTT. It encodes CASSLRGLQNTEAFF.

The V call is TRBV5-5, the J call TRBJ2-2; D not resolved. The CDR3 has 17 amino acids. The ends were cut back, 2 bases at V and 0 bases at J, with 14 bases in the middle. The germline V gene encodes CDR1 SGHKS and CDR2 YYEKEE (reference sequence). For the CDR3, the DNA is TGTGCCAGCAGCTTCTTACGGGCGTTTACGAACACCGGGGAGCTGTTTTTT. Translating gives CASSFLRAFTNTGELFF.

The genes are TRBV7-9 and TRBJ1-1; no definite D call. From germline, CDR1 is SEHNR and CDR2 FQNEAQ (reference sequence). The ends were cut back, 1 base at V and 4 bases at J, with 10 bases in the middle. This CDR3 spans 14 amino acids. The DNA of the CDR3 is TGTGCCAGCAGCTTAGGATTCGGGCTCACTGAAGCTTTCTTT. Amino acids: CASSLGFGLTEAFF.

Comment on this clone: A clone one base away is much larger, so this may be a read error. The chain combines TRBV2 with TRBJ2-6; tentative D call: TRBD1 (6 bases). V lost 6 bases and J 0 bases, leaving 6 bases between the germline ends. The CDR3 spans 14 residues. Per germline, CDR1 SNHLY and CDR2 FYNNEI. The CDR3 DNA is TGTGCCAGCAGGGACAGCTCTGGGGCCAACGTCCTGACTTTC. This gives the protein CASRDSSGANVLTF.

This chain joins TRBV7-9 and TRBJ2-1; 10 bases are shared with TRBD2. This CDR3 comprises 15 residues. Per germline, CDR1 SEHNR and CDR2 FQNEAQ (reference sequence). J gave up 7 bases and V 3 bases, and 6 bases lay outside the gene matches. The CDR3 protein is CASSFKLAGYNEQFF. CDR3 DNA sequence: TGTGCCAGCAGCTTTAAACTAGCGGGGTATAATGAGCAGTTCTTC. Full variable domain (outside the CDR3, taken from reference TRBV7-9 and TRBJ2-1): DTGVSQNPRHKITKRGQNVTFRCDPISEHNRLYWYRQTLGQGPEFLTYFQNEAQLEKSRLLSDRFSAERPKGSFSTLEIQRTEQGDSAMYLCASSFKLAGYNEQFFGPGTRLTVL.

Ten or more counts support this clone. The chain links TRBV5-1 to TRBJ2-5, with 7 bases that match TRBD2. Germline lookup yields CDR1 SGHRS and CDR2 YFSETQ. The CDR3 has 17 amino acids. Losses at the gene ends were 3 bases for V and 2 bases for J; bases not matched to a gene: 13. The CDR3 spells CASSWGRIGTIQETQYF. CDR3 DNA: TGCGCCAGCAGCTGGGGCCGAATAGGGACTATACAAGAGACCCAGTACTTC.

The chain is built from TRBV7-3 and TRBJ2-5; TRBD1 might be the D (5 bases). Trimming pared 4 bases from V and 2 bases from J, leaving 14 bases between. From germline, CDR1 is SGHTA and CDR2 FQGTGA. The length of the CDR3 is 15 residues. CDR3 region: CASSSQGHPQETQYF. The CDR3 DNA reads TGTGCCAGCAGCTCCCAAGGACACCCACAAGAGACCCAGTACTTC. Full variable domain (rest looked up from reference TRBV7-3 and TRBJ2-5): GAGVSQTPSNKVTEKGKYVELRCDPISGHTALYWYRQSLGQGPEFLIYFQGTGAADDSGLPNDRFFAVRPEGSVSTLKIQRTERGDSAVYLCASSSQGHPQETQYFGPGTRLLVL.

This sequence joins TRBV27 and TRBJ2-1; 12 positions match TRBD2. The ends lost 2 bases at V and 0 bases at J; junction bases unmatched: 2. This CDR3 region has 17 residues. Germline assignment: CDR1 MNHEY and CDR2 SMNVEV (reference sequence). The CDR3 DNA sequence: TGTGCCAGCAGTTTACAACTAGCGGGAGGCTCCTACAATGAGCAGTTCTTC. Protein sequence: CASSLQLAGGSYNEQFF.

This clone was found once. The J gene is TRBJ1-1, the V gene TRBV28; D is unresolved. Germline V lookup: CDR1 MDHEN, CDR2 SYDVKM. Trimming removed 2 bases from V and 0 bases from J, with 10 bases in between. CDR3 length equals 15 residues. The CDR3 nucleotides are TGTGCCAGCAGTTTAGGGAAATCCATGAACACTGAAGCTTTCTTT. It yields the protein CASSLGKSMNTEAFF.

This chain connects TRBV7-8 to TRBJ2-6; TRBD1 agrees at 9 bases. In germline, CDR1 is SGHVS, CDR2 FQNEAQ. With 3 bases clipped from V and 0 bases from J, the junction kept 3 bases outside the gene matches. The CDR3 extends over 17 amino acids. The chain's CDR3 is CASSFRDRVSGANVLTF. The CDR3 DNA sequence: TGTGCCAGCAGCTTTCGGGACAGGGTCTCTGGGGCCAACGTCCTGACTTTC.

This sequence joins TRBV19 and TRBJ2-7; D is possibly TRBD1 (5 bases). Germline V gene lookup returns CDR1 LNHDA and CDR2 SQIVND (reference sequence). The CDR3 is 15 residues long. V was pared by 0 bases and J by 6 bases, with 15 bases between. CDR3 sequence: CASSIETASFTEQYF. In nucleotides, the CDR3 is TGTGCCAGTAGTATAGAGACAGCATCCTTCACCGAGCAGTACTTC.

The genes are TRBV28 and TRBJ2-3; perhaps TRBD1 as D (5 bases). Trimming shortened V by 6 bases and J by 0 bases, and 13 bases separated the two germline ends. The CDR3 extends over 15 amino acids. Per the germline V gene, CDR1 is MDHEN and CDR2 is SYDVKM. The CDR3: CASRSTDFSTDTQYF. In nucleotides, the CDR3 is TGTGCCAGCAGGTCGACAGACTTTAGCACAGATACGCAGTATTTT.

This clone was found many times. CDR3 loop: CASSIGLAGVTDTQYF. CDR3 coding DNA: TGTGCCAGCAGCATTGGGCTAGCGGGAGTGACAGATACGCAGTATTTT. The gene calls are TRBV5-4 and TRBJ2-3; 10 bases align to TRBD2. Trimming at V came to 4 bases and at J to 3 bases, leaving 8 bases not matched to a gene. Germline CDR1 is SGHNT and CDR2 is YYREEE (reference sequence). There are 16 residues in the CDR3.

The V gene is TRBV18, the J gene TRBJ1-2; D may be TRBD1 (5 bases). CDR1 is KGHSH, CDR2 LQKENI, per germline. The CDR3 totals 15 residues. V was pared by 5 bases and J by 6 bases, with 19 bases between. This CDR3 reads CASSVTGTDKDGYTF. In DNA form, the CDR3 reads TGTGCCAGCTCAGTTACCGGGACGGACAAAGATGGCTACACCTTC. Full variable domain (outside the CDR3, taken from reference TRBV18 and TRBJ1-2): NAGVMQNPRHLVRRRGQEARLRCSPMKGHSHVYWYRQLPEEGLKFMVYLQKENIIDESGMPKERFSAEFPKEGPSILRIQQVVRGDSAAYFCASSVTGTDKDGYTFGSGTRLTVV.

On this clone itself: The sample holds other DNA sequences that translate to the same CDR3. The V and J genes are TRBV6-1 and TRBJ2-2, with a weak D call TRBD1 (5 bases). CDR1 is MNHNS and CDR2 is SASEGT in the germline V gene. Trimming left V 6 bases short and J 2 bases short, with 7 bases between. The CDR3 loop spans 13 amino acids. CDR3 in amino acids: CASRQGNTGELFF. CDR3 DNA sequence: TGTGCCAGCAGGCAGGGCAACACCGGGGAGCTGTTTTTT.

The rearrangement uses TRBV18 and TRBJ2-5; D is unresolved. Germline lookup yields CDR1 KGHSH and CDR2 LQKENI. This CDR3 contains 14 residues. V was pared by 3 bases and J by 2 bases, with 10 bases between. The CDR3 loop is CASSPGFKQETQYF. The CDR3 bases are TGTGCCAGCTCACCCGGATTTAAGCAAGAGACCCAGTACTTC.

This clone has a handful of counts. The CDR3 loop is CASSQQQGSYGYTF. CDR3 DNA: TGTGCCAGCAGCCAACAACAGGGCAGCTATGGCTACACCTTC. This chain links TRBV4-2 with TRBJ1-2; D is perhaps TRBD1 (6 bases). The germline CDR1 and CDR2 sequences are LGHNA and YNFKEQ. The CDR3 has 14 residues. Trimming cost V 2 bases and J 4 bases, with 11 bases left between them.

The gene calls are TRBV5-1 and TRBJ2-1, with 7 bases fitting TRBD1. This CDR3 region has 17 residues. J lost 0 bases, V lost 0 bases, and 6 bases had no gene match. From germline, CDR1 is SGHRS and CDR2 YFSETQ. The CDR3 DNA is TGCGCCAGCAGCTTGGGACAGGGTCCGATCTCCTACAATGAGCAGTTCTTC. This sequence encodes CASSLGQGPISYNEQFF.

A remark on this clone: This likely stems from a read error, as it lies one base from a far larger clone. The V call is TRBV30, the J call TRBJ1-2; D may be TRBD1 (5 bases). In germline, CDR1 is GTSNPN, CDR2 SVGIG (reference sequence). V lost 1 base, J lost 10 bases, and 16 bases lay in between. This CDR3 is 13 amino acids long. CDR3 loop: CAWSANSGVDYTF. The DNA for the CDR3 is TGTGCCTGGAGTGCCAACTCGGGGGTGGACTACACCTTC.

The genes are TRBV5-8 and TRBJ2-5; no clear D. Germline CDR1 and CDR2: SGHTS and YDEGEE. Trimming left V 1 base short and J 1 base short, with 8 bases between. This CDR3 has 14 amino acids. The CDR3 reads CASSLYTVQETQYF. The DNA for the CDR3 is TGTGCCAGCAGCTTGTATACAGTCCAAGAGACCCAGTACTTC.

This chain connects TRBV2 to TRBJ1-4, with TRBD1 as a possible D gene (5 bases). This CDR3 has 14 residues. In germline, CDR1 is SNHLY, CDR2 FYNNEI. Trimming took off 6 bases at V and 6 bases at J, with 14 bases between the two ends. The CDR3 sequence: CASRRTWGDEKLFF. The CDR3 DNA is TGTGCCAGCAGGCGGACGTGGGGCGATGAAAAACTGTTTTTT.

There are a few counts of this clone. This rearrangement joins TRBV13 to TRBJ2-3; 7 bases align to TRBD2. The CDR3 length is 17 residues. Germline values: CDR1 PRHDT, CDR2 FYEKMQ (reference sequence). J was trimmed by 4 bases and V by 0 bases; bases with no gene match: 10. The CDR3 region has the DNA TGTGCCAGCAGCTTAGGCCGTAGTAAGCTAGCGGCAGATACGCAGTATTTT. Translated, it gives CASSLGRSKLAADTQYF.

The CDR3: CASSLVGLRKETQYF. For the CDR3, the DNA is TGTGCCAGCAGTTTGGTCGGGCTGCGCAAAGAGACCCAGTACTTC. V gene TRBV28 combines with J gene TRBJ2-5, with D hard to call. Between the trimmed V and J ends, which lost 3 bases and 3 bases, there was a span of 14 bases. Germline V gene data show CDR1 as MDHEN and CDR2 as SYDVKM. The CDR3 spans 15 residues.

V usage is TRBV19 and J usage is TRBJ2-2; D uncertain. In germline, CDR1 is LNHDA, CDR2 SQIVND (reference sequence). Trimming cost V 3 bases and J 1 base, with 6 bases left between them. CDR3 size: 14 residues. CDR3 DNA sequence: TGTGCCAGTAGTATTACGGGGAACACCGGGGAGCTGTTTTTT. Translated: CASSITGNTGELFF.

The chain couples TRBV7-8 to TRBJ2-3; 9 bases agree with TRBD1. Looked up from germline, CDR1 is SGHVS and CDR2 is FQNEAQ. The CDR3 is made up of 18 amino acids. The V and J ends lost 0 bases and 1 base, in that order; junction bases with no gene match: 8. The CDR3 region has the DNA TGTGCCAGCAGCTTAGCGGGGGATCACAGGGGGCGCACAGATACGCAGTATTTT. Its protein is CASSLAGDHRGRTDTQYF.